The entry below gives a single T cell receptor beta chain sequence along with its context. Adults between roughly 18 and 95 years of age took part from approximately 24 US areas. This CDR3 is 14 amino acids long. V was clipped by 0 bases and J by 3 bases, with 8 bases between them. The germline V gene encodes CDR1 SGHTS and CDR2 YDEGEE. The data were taken from a study of blood T cell repertoires in COVID-19. Study-wide context: Each recovered donor of Cohort 3 presented with two negative PCRs, clearance, or symptom resolution. The analysed material was cDNA or gDNA that came from T cells, B-cell-depleted T cells, or PBMCs.

The assay was immunoSEQ multiplex PCR, and TCRdb's table has in-frame clones only and misses some. The data contain 400,000 or so clones, about 90% of them seen just once; the ten biggest clones take up about 2.1%. This receptor was taken from a man in his forties in a cohort exposed to, infected with or recovered from COVID-19 (not recorded which). V and J are TRBV5-8 and TRBJ2-3; possibly TRBD2 for D (6 bases). The sample was PBMCs or T cells enriched from blood (not recorded which). The CDR3 protein is CASSLAGDTDTQYF. CDR3 nucleotide sequence: TGTGCCAGCAGCTTGGCGGGAGATACAGATACGCAGTATTTT.